These T cell receptor beta chains were read from a single sample in a study of T cell repertoires in cytomegalovirus infection. TCRdb itself ran the reads through MiXCR, one entry per CDR3 protein. The sample consists of roughly 500,000 distinct CDR3 sequences, roughly 46% of them appearing once. These receptors are not linked to any known antigen. The sample here was cultured PBMCs, taken from culture after CMV antigen stimulation. Receptors originate from a human donor in good health (CMV status not recorded). Some clones in this sample may be carry-over from other donors' samples. The CDR3 runs from the conserved cysteine through the conserved F or W. D genes are given only for firm matches. Some rows mark clone size as missing; the rest say once, few, many or name a class of expanded clone.

j_call | d_call | clone_size | v_call | cdr3_aa | cdr3_nt
TRBJ1-5 | . | . | TRBV4-2 | CASSQDLVGQWNQPQHF | TGTGCCAGCAGCCAAGATTTGGTCGGCCAGTGGAATCAGCCCCAGCATTTT
TRBJ2-3 | TRBD2 | . | TRBV5-6 | CASSLRDYTYTDTQYF | TGTGCCAGCAGCTTACGGGACTACACATACACAGATACGCAGTATTTT
TRBJ2-3 | TRBD2 | few | TRBV10-3 | CAISEGLGGGLSDTQYF | TGTGCCATCAGTGAGGGTCTCGGCGGGGGGCTTTCAGATACGCAGTATTTT
TRBJ2-1 | . | few | TRBV12-5 | CASGFGAGAYNEQFF | TGTGCTAGTGGGTTTGGCGCAGGGGCCTACAATGAGCAGTTCTTC
TRBJ2-1 | TRBD2 | . | TRBV12-3/TRBV12-4 | CASLPFGTSISNEQFF | TGTGCCAGCCTTCCGTTTGGGACTAGCATCTCCAATGAGCAGTTCTTC
TRBJ1-3 | . | . | TRBV7-2 | CASSTHSAGNTIYF | TGTGCCAGCAGCACTCACAGCGCTGGAAACACCATATATTTT
TRBJ2-7 | TRBD2 | . | TRBV7-2 | CASRPGLAGVGEQYF | TGTGCCAGCAGACCGGGACTAGCGGGAGTAGGCGAGCAGTACTTC
TRBJ2-7 | TRBD1 | . | TRBV18 | CASSPSGTGGREQYF | TGTGCCAGCTCACCGTCCGGGACAGGGGGCAGGGAGCAGTACTTC
TRBJ2-3 | . | . | TRBV20-1 | CSASLGTSTDTQYF | TGCAGTGCGTCCCTTGGGACTAGCACAGATACGCAGTATTTT
TRBJ2-5 | TRBD2 | few | TRBV7-2 | CASSLMASGAQETQYF | TGTGCCAGCAGCTTAATGGCTAGCGGGGCGCAAGAGACCCAGTACTTC
TRBJ1-1 | . | . | TRBV19 | CASRPTVNTEAFF | TGTGCCAGTAGACCGACAGTGAACACTGAAGCTTTCTTT
TRBJ2-1 | . | few | TRBV4-3 | CASSQDRFGTQYNEQFF | TGCGCCAGCAGCCAAGATAGGTTCGGGACCCAATACAATGAGCAGTTCTTC
TRBJ2-1 | . | few | TRBV7-8 | CASSSVLGNEQFF | TGTGCCAGCAGCTCCGTATTGGGGAATGAGCAGTTCTTC
TRBJ2-1 | TRBD2 | many | TRBV12-3/TRBV12-4 | CASSLRRTSGGYNEQFF | TGTGCCAGCAGTCTACGTCGGACTAGCGGGGGGTACAATGAGCAGTTCTTC
TRBJ1-2 | . | few | TRBV12-3/TRBV12-4 | CASSFAANYGYTF | TGTGCCAGCAGTTTTGCTGCTAACTATGGCTACACCTTC
TRBJ1-2 | . | . | TRBV7-2 | CASSNLAGFWGYTF | TGTGCCAGCAGCAATCTTGCCGGTTTTTGGGGCTACACCTTC
TRBJ1-1 | TRBD1 | . | TRBV7-2 | CASSLGTGINTEAFF | TGTGCCAGCAGCTTAGGGACAGGGATAAACACTGAAGCTTTCTTT
TRBJ1-1 | . | . | TRBV28 | CASSLFRQTEAFF | TGTGCCAGCAGTTTGTTCCGACAAACTGAAGCTTTCTTT